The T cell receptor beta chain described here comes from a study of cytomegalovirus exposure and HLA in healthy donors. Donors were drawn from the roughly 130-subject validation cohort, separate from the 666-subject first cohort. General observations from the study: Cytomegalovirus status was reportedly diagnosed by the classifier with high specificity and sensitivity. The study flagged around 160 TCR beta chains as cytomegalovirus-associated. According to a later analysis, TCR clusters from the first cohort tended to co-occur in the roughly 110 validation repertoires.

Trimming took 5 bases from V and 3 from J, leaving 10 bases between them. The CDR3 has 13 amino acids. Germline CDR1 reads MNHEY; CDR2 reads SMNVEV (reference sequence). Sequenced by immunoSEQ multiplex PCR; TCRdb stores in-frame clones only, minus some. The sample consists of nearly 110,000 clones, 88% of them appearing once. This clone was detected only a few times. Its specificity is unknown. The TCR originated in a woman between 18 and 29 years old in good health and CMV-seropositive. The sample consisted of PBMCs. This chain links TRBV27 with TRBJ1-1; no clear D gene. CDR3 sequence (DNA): TGTGCCAGCAGTACCTCCCGGTACACTGAAGCTTTCTTT. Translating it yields CASSTSRYTEAFF.